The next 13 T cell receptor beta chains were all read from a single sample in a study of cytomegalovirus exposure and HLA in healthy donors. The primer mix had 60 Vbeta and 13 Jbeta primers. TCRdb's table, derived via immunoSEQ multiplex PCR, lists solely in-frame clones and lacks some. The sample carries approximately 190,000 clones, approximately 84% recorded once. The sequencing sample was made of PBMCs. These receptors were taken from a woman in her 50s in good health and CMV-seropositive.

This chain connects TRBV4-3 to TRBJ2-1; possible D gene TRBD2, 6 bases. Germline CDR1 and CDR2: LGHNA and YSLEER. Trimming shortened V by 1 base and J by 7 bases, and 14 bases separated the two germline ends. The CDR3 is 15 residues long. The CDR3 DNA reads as TGCGCCAGCAGCCAAGGGAGGGATATTCCGAATGAGCAGTTCTTC. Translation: CASSQGRDIPNEQFF.

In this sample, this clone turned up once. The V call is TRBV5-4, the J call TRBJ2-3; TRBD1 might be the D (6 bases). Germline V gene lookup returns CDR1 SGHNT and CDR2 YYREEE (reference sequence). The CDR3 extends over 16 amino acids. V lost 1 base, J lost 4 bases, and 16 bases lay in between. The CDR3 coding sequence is TGTGCCAGCAGCTTGTTGGGGGCGCCCCTTCCAGATACGCAGTATTTT. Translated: CASSLLGAPLPDTQYF.

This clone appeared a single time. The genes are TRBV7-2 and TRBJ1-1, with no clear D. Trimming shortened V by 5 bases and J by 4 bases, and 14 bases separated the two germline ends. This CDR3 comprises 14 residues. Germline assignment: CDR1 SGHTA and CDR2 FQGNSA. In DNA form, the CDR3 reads TGTGCCAGCAGCCGAGGTCGGGCGGGCACTGAAGCTTTCTTT. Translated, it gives CASSRGRAGTEAFF.

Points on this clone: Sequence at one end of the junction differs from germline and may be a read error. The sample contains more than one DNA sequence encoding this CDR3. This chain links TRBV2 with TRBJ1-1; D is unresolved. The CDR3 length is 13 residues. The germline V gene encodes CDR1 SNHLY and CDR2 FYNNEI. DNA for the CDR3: TGTGCCAGCGCTTCGCAGGATAACACTGAGGCTTTCTTT. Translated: CASASQDNTEAFF.

CDR3 loop: CASSYGDRVSPLHF. CDR3 sequence (DNA): TGTGCCAGCAGTTACGGGGACAGGGTTTCACCCCTCCACTTT. The J gene is TRBJ1-6, the V gene TRBV6-5; 9 bases are a match to TRBD1. V dropped 2 bases and J dropped 9; count of bases not matched to a gene: 2. This CDR3 spans 14 amino acids. CDR1 and CDR2 (germline): MNHEY, SVGAGI.

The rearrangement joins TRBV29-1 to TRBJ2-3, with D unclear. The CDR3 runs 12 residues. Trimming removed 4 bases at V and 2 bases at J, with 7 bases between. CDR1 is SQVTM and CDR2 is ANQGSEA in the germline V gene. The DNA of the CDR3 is TGCAGCGTTGCATCAGACACAGATACGCAGTATTTT. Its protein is CSVASDTDTQYF.

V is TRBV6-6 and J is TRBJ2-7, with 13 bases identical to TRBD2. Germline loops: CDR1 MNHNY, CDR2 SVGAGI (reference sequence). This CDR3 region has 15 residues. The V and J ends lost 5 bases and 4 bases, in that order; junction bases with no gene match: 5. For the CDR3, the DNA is TGTGCCAGCAGTCCCGGGACTAGCGGGGATTACGAGCAGTACTTC. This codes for CASSPGTSGDYEQYF.

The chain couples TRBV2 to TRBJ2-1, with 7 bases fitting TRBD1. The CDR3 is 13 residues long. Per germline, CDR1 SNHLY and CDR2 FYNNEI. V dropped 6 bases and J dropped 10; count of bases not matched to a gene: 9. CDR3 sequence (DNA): TGTGCCAGCAGGACAGGGTTAAGAGGCGAGCAGTTCTTC. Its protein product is CASRTGLRGEQFF.

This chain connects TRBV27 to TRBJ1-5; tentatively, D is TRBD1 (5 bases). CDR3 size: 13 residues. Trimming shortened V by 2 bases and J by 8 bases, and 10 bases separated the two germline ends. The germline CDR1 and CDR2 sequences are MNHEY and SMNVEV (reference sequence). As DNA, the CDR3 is TGTGCCAGCAGTTTAGAGGCGGGGGAGCCCCAGCATTTT. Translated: CASSLEAGEPQHF.

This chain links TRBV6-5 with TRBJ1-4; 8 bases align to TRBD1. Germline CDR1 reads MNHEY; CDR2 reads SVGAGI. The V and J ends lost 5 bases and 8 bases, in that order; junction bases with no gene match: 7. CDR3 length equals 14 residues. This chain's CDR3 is CASSHTGGEEKLFF. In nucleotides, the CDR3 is TGTGCCAGCAGTCACACAGGGGGGGAGGAAAAACTGTTTTTT.

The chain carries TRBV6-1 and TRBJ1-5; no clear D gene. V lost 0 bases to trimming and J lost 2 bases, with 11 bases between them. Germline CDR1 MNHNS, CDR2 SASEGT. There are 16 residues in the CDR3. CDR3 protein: CASSEAAGSGNQPQHF. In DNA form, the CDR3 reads TGTGCCAGCAGTGAAGCAGCTGGGAGTGGCAATCAGCCCCAGCATTTT.

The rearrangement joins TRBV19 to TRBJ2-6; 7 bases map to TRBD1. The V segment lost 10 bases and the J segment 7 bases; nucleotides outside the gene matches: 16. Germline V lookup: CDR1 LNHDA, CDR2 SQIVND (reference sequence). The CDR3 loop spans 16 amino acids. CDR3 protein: CATGTVGDRIANVLTF. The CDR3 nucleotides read TGTGCCACAGGGACAGTCGGGGATCGGATCGCCAACGTCCTGACTTTC.

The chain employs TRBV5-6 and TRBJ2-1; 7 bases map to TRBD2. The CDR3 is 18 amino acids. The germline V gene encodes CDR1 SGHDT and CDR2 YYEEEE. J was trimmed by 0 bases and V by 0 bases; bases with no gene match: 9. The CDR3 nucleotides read TGTGCCAGCAGCTTGGACCTTCTAGCGGCTAGCTCCTACAATGAGCAGTTCTTC. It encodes CASSLDLLAASSYNEQFF.